Detailed here is one TCR beta chain. This entry comes from a study of blood T cell repertoires in COVID-19. About the research overall: Researchers got acute and convalescent COVID-19 samples from the United States, Italy and Spain.

The assay was immunoSEQ multiplex PCR, and TCRdb's table has in-frame clones only and misses some. The sample holds 200,000 to 250,000 clones, more than 75% seen once. V gave up 0 bases and J gave up 7 bases, with 7 bases separating them. This CDR3 region has 13 residues. CDR1 and CDR2 (germline): SNHLY, FYNNEI. The clonotype was recovered from a man aged 80 or over with acute or convalescent COVID-19. This chain uses TRBV2 with TRBJ2-1; D possibly corresponds to TRBD2 (6 bases). Material: peripheral blood. CDR3 in DNA: TGTGCCAGCAGTGAAGCGGGGGGAAATGAGCAGTTCTTC. Residues: CASSEAGGNEQFF.